These T cell receptor beta chains were read from a single sample in a study of metastatic and nonmetastatic thyroid tumors. TCRdb re-processed the PCR reads through MiXCR. Here the sample spans approximately 15,000 clones, about 35% being singletons. Sequenced input: tumor tissue. All receptors come from a male donor with papillary thyroid cancer or a benign thyroid nodule (not recorded which). Some clones in this sample may be carry-over from other donors' samples. Both conserved end residues are part of each CDR3. D genes are given only for firm matches. Clone size is not always given. Where it is, it says once, few, many or a class for expanded clones.

clone_size: few
d_call: TRBD1
j_call: TRBJ2-7
v_call: TRBV6-1
cdr3_aa: CAISRTGTGNCEQYF
cdr3_nt: TGTGCCATCAGTCGCACCGGGACAGGGAACTGCGAGCAGTACTTC

clone_size: .
d_call: .
j_call: TRBJ1-1
v_call: TRBV2
cdr3_aa: CASSFPVDKGGLNTEAFF
cdr3_nt: TGTGCCAGCAGTTTCCCGGTTGACAAAGGTGGTCTTAACACTGAAGCTTTCTTT

clone_size: .
d_call: .
j_call: TRBJ1-1
v_call: TRBV20-1
cdr3_aa: CTAREPGIALEAFF
cdr3_nt: TGCACTGCTAGAGAGCCGGGAATAGCCTTAGAGGCTTTCTTT

clone_size: .
d_call: TRBD1
j_call: TRBJ2-7
v_call: TRBV9
cdr3_aa: CVSIPRDRESEQYF
cdr3_nt: TGTGTCAGCATCCCCCGTGACAGGGAAAGCGAGCAGTACTTC

clone_size: many
d_call: .
j_call: TRBJ1-2
v_call: TRBV14
cdr3_aa: CASSPNSSPYGYTF
cdr3_nt: TGTGCCAGCAGCCCAAACTCTAGCCCTTATGGCTACACCTTC

clone_size: once
d_call: .
j_call: TRBJ2-3
v_call: TRBV11-2
cdr3_aa: CASSLDMAGAETDMQYF
cdr3_nt: TGTGCCAGCAGCTTAGATATGGCGGGGGCGGAGACAGATATGCAGTATTTT

clone_size: many
d_call: .
j_call: TRBJ2-2
v_call: TRBV5-6
cdr3_aa: CASSRLVDKYKGELFF
cdr3_nt: TGTGCCAGCAGCCGACTCGTGGACAAGTATAAGGGGGAGCTGTTTTTT

clone_size: many
d_call: TRBD2
j_call: TRBJ2-5
v_call: TRBV16
cdr3_aa: CASGGGETQYF
cdr3_nt: TGTGCCAGCGGGGGAGGGGAGACCCAGTACTTC

clone_size: .
d_call: TRBD2
j_call: TRBJ2-1
v_call: TRBV2
cdr3_aa: CASSELGGRGNEQFF
cdr3_nt: TGTGCCAGCAGTGAATTGGGCGGGAGGGGAAATGAGCAGTTCTTC

clone_size: .
d_call: .
j_call: TRBJ2-7
v_call: TRBV5-1
cdr3_aa: CASSDRIGDEQYF
cdr3_nt: TGCGCCAGCTCGGATAGGATCGGGGACGAGCAGTACTTC

clone_size: many
d_call: .
j_call: TRBJ1-2
v_call: TRBV28
cdr3_aa: CASSFVATDYGYTF
cdr3_nt: TGTGCCAGCAGTTTTGTCGCGACGGACTATGGCTACACCTTC

clone_size: many
d_call: .
j_call: TRBJ2-3
v_call: TRBV19
cdr3_aa: CASSIGTASTDTQYF
cdr3_nt: TGTGCCAGTAGTATTGGGACCGCAAGCACAGATACGCAGTATTTT

clone_size: medium-sized
d_call: .
j_call: TRBJ1-5
v_call: TRBV18
cdr3_aa: CASSPTLGNQPQHF
cdr3_nt: TGTGCCAGCTCACCAACACTGGGCAATCAGCCCCAGCATTTT

clone_size: few
d_call: TRBD2
j_call: TRBJ2-1
v_call: TRBV2
cdr3_aa: CASRNGGRPYNEQFF
cdr3_nt: TGTGCCAGCAGGAACGGGGGGAGACCCTACAATGAGCAGTTCTTC

clone_size: .
d_call: .
j_call: TRBJ2-7
v_call: TRBV12-3/TRBV12-4
cdr3_aa: CASILGTASSYEQYF
cdr3_nt: TGTGCCAGCATTTTAGGAACAGCCTCTTCCTACGAGCAGTACTTC

clone_size: medium-sized
d_call: .
j_call: TRBJ1-3
v_call: TRBV9
cdr3_aa: CASSRGGDTIYF
cdr3_nt: TGTGCCAGCAGCCGGGGGGGGGACACCATATATTTT

clone_size: .
d_call: .
j_call: TRBJ1-1
v_call: TRBV9
cdr3_aa: CASRIEGKTEAFF
cdr3_nt: TGTGCCAGCAGAATAGAGGGGAAAACTGAAGCTTTCTTT

clone_size: many
d_call: TRBD2
j_call: TRBJ2-3
v_call: TRBV3-1
cdr3_aa: CASSPTSGSTDTQYF
cdr3_nt: TGTGCCAGCAGCCCAACTAGCGGGAGCACAGATACGCAGTATTTT

clone_size: few
d_call: .
j_call: TRBJ2-2
v_call: TRBV2
cdr3_aa: CASSPRTGGTGELFF
cdr3_nt: TGTGCCAGCAGTCCTCGGACAGGAGGGACCGGGGAGCTGTTTTTT

clone_size: medium-sized
d_call: TRBD1
j_call: TRBJ2-7
v_call: TRBV20-1
cdr3_aa: CSASLDRVMTYEQYF
cdr3_nt: TGCAGTGCTAGCCTAGACAGGGTAATGACCTACGAGCAGTACTTC

clone_size: few
d_call: .
j_call: TRBJ2-3
v_call: TRBV6-1
cdr3_aa: CASSEGDTQYF
cdr3_nt: TGTGCCAGCAGTGAAGGCGATACGCAGTATTTT

clone_size: many
d_call: .
j_call: TRBJ2-3
v_call: TRBV4-1
cdr3_aa: CASSRGASTDTQYF
cdr3_nt: TGCGCCAGCAGCCGCGGGGCTAGCACAGATACGCAGTATTTT

clone_size: .
d_call: .
j_call: TRBJ2-7
v_call: TRBV5-1
cdr3_aa: CASSLDGSGANEQYF
cdr3_nt: TGCGCCAGCAGCTTGGACGGGTCGGGGGCCAACGAGCAGTACTTC

clone_size: many
d_call: TRBD1
j_call: TRBJ1-1
v_call: TRBV30
cdr3_aa: CAWNRQGVGTEAFF
cdr3_nt: TGTGCCTGGAATAGACAGGGGGTTGGCACTGAAGCTTTCTTT

clone_size: many
d_call: .
j_call: TRBJ2-3
v_call: TRBV9
cdr3_aa: CASSGRGGTSVQYF
cdr3_nt: TGTGCCAGCAGCGGGAGAGGGGGGACTTCGGTTCAGTATTTT

clone_size: .
d_call: TRBD1
j_call: TRBJ2-2
v_call: TRBV20-1
cdr3_aa: CSATDRGGTGELFF
cdr3_nt: TGCAGTGCTACAGACAGGGGCGGCACCGGGGAGCTGTTTTTT

clone_size: many
d_call: .
j_call: TRBJ2-3
v_call: TRBV5-4
cdr3_aa: CASSFGGGFTDTQYF
cdr3_nt: TGTGCCAGCAGCTTTGGAGGGGGGTTCACAGATACGCAGTATTTT

clone_size: many
d_call: TRBD1
j_call: TRBJ2-7
v_call: TRBV28
cdr3_aa: CASSFSPRQGGYEQYF
cdr3_nt: TGTGCCAGCAGTTTCAGTCCGCGACAGGGTGGCTACGAGCAGTACTTC

clone_size: .
d_call: TRBD1
j_call: TRBJ1-6
v_call: TRBV20-1
cdr3_aa: CSAPITGTGGESPLHF
cdr3_nt: TGCAGTGCTCCTATAACCGGGACAGGGGGAGAGTCACCCCTCCACTTT

clone_size: once
d_call: .
j_call: TRBJ2-1
v_call: TRBV20-1
cdr3_aa: CSSPRHNEQFF
cdr3_nt: TGCAGTTCCCCCCGGCACAATGAGCAGTTCTTC

clone_size: medium-sized
d_call: .
j_call: TRBJ1-2
v_call: TRBV6-1
cdr3_aa: CASSLPGGFWPF
cdr3_nt: TGTGCCAGCAGTCTTCCCGGGGGGTTCTGGCCCTTC

clone_size: .
d_call: TRBD1
j_call: TRBJ1-3
v_call: TRBV20-1
cdr3_aa: CSARDRSSGNTIYF
cdr3_nt: TGCAGTGCTCGGGACAGGTCCTCTGGAAACACCATATATTTT

clone_size: .
d_call: .
j_call: TRBJ2-1
v_call: TRBV12-3/TRBV12-4
cdr3_aa: CASSKDPNEQFF
cdr3_nt: TGTGCCAGCAGCAAGGACCCTAACGAGCAGTTCTTC

clone_size: .
d_call: TRBD2
j_call: TRBJ2-7
v_call: TRBV11-2
cdr3_aa: CASSTRASGINDQYF
cdr3_nt: TGTGCCAGCAGCACCCGGGCTAGCGGGATCAACGACCAGTACTTC

clone_size: many
d_call: .
j_call: TRBJ1-3
v_call: TRBV7-9
cdr3_aa: CASSLSQSSGNTIYF
cdr3_nt: TGTGCCAGCAGCTTAAGCCAGTCCTCTGGAAACACCATATATTTT

clone_size: many
d_call: TRBD1
j_call: TRBJ1-1
v_call: TRBV2
cdr3_aa: CASSAPGQTKNTEAFF
cdr3_nt: TGTGCCAGCAGTGCACCGGGACAGACAAAGAACACTGAAGCTTTCTTT

clone_size: .
d_call: .
j_call: TRBJ2-5
v_call: TRBV20-1
cdr3_aa: CSARDYKGRVTQYF
cdr3_nt: TGCAGTGCTAGAGATTATAAGGGGCGAGTGACCCAGTACTTC

clone_size: .
d_call: .
j_call: TRBJ1-1
v_call: TRBV11-2
cdr3_aa: CASSSQSGEAFF
cdr3_nt: TGTGCCAGCAGCTCCCAGTCCGGGGAAGCTTTCTTT

clone_size: many
d_call: .
j_call: TRBJ2-2
v_call: TRBV5-6
cdr3_aa: CASSLAGRPGELFF
cdr3_nt: TGTGCCAGCAGCTTGGCCGGCAGGCCCGGGGAGCTGTTTTTT

clone_size: .
d_call: TRBD1
j_call: TRBJ1-5
v_call: TRBV9
cdr3_aa: CASSPGTGKAQPQHF
cdr3_nt: TGTGCCAGCAGCCCCGGGACAGGGAAGGCTCAGCCCCAGCATTTT

clone_size: many
d_call: TRBD2
j_call: TRBJ2-7
v_call: TRBV20-1
cdr3_aa: CSLRLAGGRRVEQYF
cdr3_nt: TGCAGTCTCCGGCTAGCGGGGGGGCGTAGGGTCGAGCAGTACTTC

clone_size: few
d_call: .
j_call: TRBJ2-1
v_call: TRBV27
cdr3_aa: CASSSQIIAVGSYNEQFF
cdr3_nt: TGTGCCAGCAGTTCCCAGATTATAGCGGTAGGGTCCTACAATGAGCAGTTCTTC

clone_size: medium-sized
d_call: .
j_call: TRBJ2-5
v_call: TRBV11-2
cdr3_aa: CASSLLGSKLETQYF
cdr3_nt: TGTGCCAGCAGCTTACTCGGTAGCAAGCTAGAGACCCAGTACTTC

clone_size: .
d_call: .
j_call: TRBJ2-7
v_call: TRBV12-3/TRBV12-4
cdr3_aa: CASSLGSRSYEQYF
cdr3_nt: TGTGCCAGCAGTTTAGGGAGCCGGAGCTACGAGCAGTACTTC

clone_size: .
d_call: .
j_call: TRBJ2-5
v_call: TRBV9
cdr3_aa: CASSVRGLYNEKYF
cdr3_nt: TGTGCCAGCAGCGTACGAGGGCTTTACAATGAGAAGTACTTC

clone_size: medium-sized
d_call: .
j_call: TRBJ2-7
v_call: TRBV28
cdr3_aa: CASTSTRTYEQYF
cdr3_nt: TGTGCCAGCACTTCGACAAGGACCTACGAGCAGTACTTC

clone_size: .
d_call: TRBD1
j_call: TRBJ2-6
v_call: TRBV11-2
cdr3_aa: CASIPWTGLHSGANFLTF
cdr3_nt: TGTGCCAGCATCCCATGGACAGGGCTTCACTCTGGGGCCAACTTCCTGACTTTC

clone_size: .
d_call: TRBD1
j_call: TRBJ2-7
v_call: TRBV20-1
cdr3_aa: CSATLATEGAPYEQYF
cdr3_nt: TGCAGTGCTACCCTCGCAACAGAGGGGGCGCCCTACGAGCAGTACTTC

clone_size: many
d_call: .
j_call: TRBJ2-7
v_call: TRBV4-2
cdr3_aa: CASSRNRMEWAPTYEQYF
cdr3_nt: TGTGCCAGCAGCCGGAACAGGATGGAGTGGGCCCCTACCTACGAGCAGTACTTC

clone_size: many
d_call: .
j_call: TRBJ2-7
v_call: TRBV11-1
cdr3_aa: CASSLDGGGTTYEQYF
cdr3_nt: TGTGCCAGCAGCTTAGACGGCGGAGGGACAACCTACGAGCAGTACTTC

clone_size: medium-sized
d_call: .
j_call: TRBJ1-2
v_call: TRBV19
cdr3_aa: CASSTPGASTGGYTF
cdr3_nt: TGTGCCAGTAGTACACCGGGGGCTTCAACTGGTGGCTACACCTTC

clone_size: medium-sized
d_call: .
j_call: TRBJ1-2
v_call: TRBV19
cdr3_aa: CASSNPENYGYTF
cdr3_nt: TGTGCCAGTAGTAACCCGGAAAACTATGGCTACACCTTC

clone_size: many
d_call: TRBD2
j_call: TRBJ2-5
v_call: TRBV9
cdr3_aa: CASSAGTSGGVQETQYF
cdr3_nt: TGTGCCAGCAGCGCCGGGACTAGCGGGGGAGTACAAGAGACCCAGTACTTC

clone_size: many
d_call: TRBD2
j_call: TRBJ2-5
v_call: TRBV7-3
cdr3_aa: CASSPWTSRETQYF
cdr3_nt: TGTGCCAGCAGCCCCTGGACTAGCCGGGAGACCCAGTACTTC

clone_size: .
d_call: .
j_call: TRBJ2-7
v_call: TRBV12-3/TRBV12-4
cdr3_aa: CASSSGTASSYEQYF
cdr3_nt: TGTGCCAGCAGTTCAGGAACAGCCTCTTCCTACGAGCAGTACTTC